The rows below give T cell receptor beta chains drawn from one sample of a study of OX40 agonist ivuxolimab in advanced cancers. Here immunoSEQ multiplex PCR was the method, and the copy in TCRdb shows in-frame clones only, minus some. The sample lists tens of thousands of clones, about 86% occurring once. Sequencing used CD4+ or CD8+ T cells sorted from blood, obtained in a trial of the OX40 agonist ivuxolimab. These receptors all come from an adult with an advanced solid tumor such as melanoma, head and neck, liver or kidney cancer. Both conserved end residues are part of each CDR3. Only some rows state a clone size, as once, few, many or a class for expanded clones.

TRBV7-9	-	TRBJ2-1	CASSSGTGYLSEQFF
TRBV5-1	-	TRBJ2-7	CASSFGGQTYEQYF
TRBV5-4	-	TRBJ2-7	CASSPSPTYEQYF
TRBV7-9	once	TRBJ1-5	CASSFNNQPQHF
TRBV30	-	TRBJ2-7	CAWSGLVPYEQYF
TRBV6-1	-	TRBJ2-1	CASSEAFQSASGGPGPFF
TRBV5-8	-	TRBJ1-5	CASSRGGFTGTNQPQHF
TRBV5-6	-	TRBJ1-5	CASSLGSSNQPQHF
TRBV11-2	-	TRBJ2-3	CASSLGASGTTDTQYF
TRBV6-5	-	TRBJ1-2	CASSYRSDRGIYFTF
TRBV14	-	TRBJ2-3	CASSRDRNTDTQYF
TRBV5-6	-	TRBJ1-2	CASSTRYGYTF
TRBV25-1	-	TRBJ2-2	CASSSGELFF
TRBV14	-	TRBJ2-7	CASSLDPLPGEQYF
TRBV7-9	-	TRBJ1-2	CASSLVEVGGYTF
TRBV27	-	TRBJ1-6	CASRVVYNSPLHF
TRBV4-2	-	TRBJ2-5	CASSSPGRSIETQYF
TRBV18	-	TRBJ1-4	CASSPTGLNEKLFF
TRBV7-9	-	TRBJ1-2	CASSSGQINYGYTF
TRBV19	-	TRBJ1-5	CASRYREGQPQHF
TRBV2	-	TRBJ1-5	CASRQGNSNQPQHF
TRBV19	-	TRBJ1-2	CASSATGGPDYGYTF
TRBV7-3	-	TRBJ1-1	CASSLTGNPNTEAFF
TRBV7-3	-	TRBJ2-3	CASSPKSGEGDTQYF
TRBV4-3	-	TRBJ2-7	CASSRGQSDEQYF
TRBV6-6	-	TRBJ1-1	CASSYQTGGTEAFF
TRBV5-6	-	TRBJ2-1	CASSLDRYNEQFF
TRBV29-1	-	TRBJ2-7	CSVNGVTGSREQYF
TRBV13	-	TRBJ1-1	CASSLGWGQGEAFF
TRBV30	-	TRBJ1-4	CAWSEFGTGDEKLFF
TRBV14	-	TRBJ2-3	CASSLPSSRDTQYF
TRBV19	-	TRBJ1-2	CASSIDTGTSYGYTF
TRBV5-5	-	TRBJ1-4	CASNRDLNEKLFF
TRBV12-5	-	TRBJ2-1	CASGLAGQGSEQFF
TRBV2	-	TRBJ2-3	CASSVRDSALYF
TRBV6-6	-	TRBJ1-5	CASSARTGNQPQHF
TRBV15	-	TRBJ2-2	CATSRDRSAGGTAGELFF
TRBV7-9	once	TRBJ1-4	CASSSQQGFSEKLFF
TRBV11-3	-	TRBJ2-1	CASSFVGGSEQFF
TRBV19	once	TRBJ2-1	CASSKTSGRRSSYNEQFF
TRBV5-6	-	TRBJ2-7	CASSPGLGYEQYF
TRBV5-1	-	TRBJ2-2	CASSLGAQGAGELFF
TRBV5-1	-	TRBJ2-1	CASSLRPYNEQFF
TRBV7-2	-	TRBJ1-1	CASSLTSGANTEAFF
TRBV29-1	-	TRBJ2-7	CSVGVNEQYF
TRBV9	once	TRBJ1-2	CASSVGRSGSGYTF